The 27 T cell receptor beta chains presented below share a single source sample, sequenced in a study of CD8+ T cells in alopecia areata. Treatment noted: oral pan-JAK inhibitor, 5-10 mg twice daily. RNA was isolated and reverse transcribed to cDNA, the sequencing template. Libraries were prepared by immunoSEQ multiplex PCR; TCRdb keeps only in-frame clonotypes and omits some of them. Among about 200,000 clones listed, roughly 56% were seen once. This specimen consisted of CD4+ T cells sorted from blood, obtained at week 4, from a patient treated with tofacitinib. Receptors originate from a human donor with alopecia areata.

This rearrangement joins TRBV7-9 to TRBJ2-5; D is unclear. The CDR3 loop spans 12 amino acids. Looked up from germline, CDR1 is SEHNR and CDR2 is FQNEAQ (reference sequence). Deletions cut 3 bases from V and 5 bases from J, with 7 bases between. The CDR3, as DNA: TGTGCCAGCAGCTTGATTGTGGAGACCCAGTACTTC. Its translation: CASSLIVETQYF.

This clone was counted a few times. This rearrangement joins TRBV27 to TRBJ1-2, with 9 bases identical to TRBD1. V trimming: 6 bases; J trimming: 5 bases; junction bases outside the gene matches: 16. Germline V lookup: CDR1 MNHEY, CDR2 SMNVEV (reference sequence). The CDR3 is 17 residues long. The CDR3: CASSTGTGNEEAYGYTF. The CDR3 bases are TGTGCCAGCAGCACCGGGACAGGGAATGAAGAGGCTTATGGCTACACCTTC.

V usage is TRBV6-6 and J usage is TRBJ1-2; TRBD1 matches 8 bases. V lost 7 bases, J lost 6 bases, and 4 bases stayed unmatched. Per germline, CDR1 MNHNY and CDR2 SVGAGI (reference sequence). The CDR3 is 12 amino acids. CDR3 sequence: CASTEDRDGYTF. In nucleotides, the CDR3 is TGTGCCAGCACCGAGGACAGGGATGGCTACACCTTC.

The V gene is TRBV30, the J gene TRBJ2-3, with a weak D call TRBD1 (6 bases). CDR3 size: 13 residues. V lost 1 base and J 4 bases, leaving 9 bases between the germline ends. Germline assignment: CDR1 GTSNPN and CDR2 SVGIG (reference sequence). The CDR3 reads CAWSEPGADTQYF. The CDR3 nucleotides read TGTGCCTGGAGTGAACCAGGGGCAGATACGCAGTATTTT.

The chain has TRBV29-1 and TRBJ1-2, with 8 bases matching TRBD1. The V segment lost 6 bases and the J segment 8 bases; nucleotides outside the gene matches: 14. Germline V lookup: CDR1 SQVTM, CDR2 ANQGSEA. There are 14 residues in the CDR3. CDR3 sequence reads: CSVVPDRDLRGYTF. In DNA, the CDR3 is TGCAGCGTCGTTCCGGACAGGGACCTTAGGGGCTACACCTTC. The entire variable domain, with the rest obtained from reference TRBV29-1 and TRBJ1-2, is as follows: SAVISQKPSRDICQRGTSLTIQCQVDSQVTMMFWYRQQPGQSLTLIATANQGSEATYESGFVIDKFPISRPNLTFSTLTVSNMSPEDSSIYLCSVVPDRDLRGYTFGSGTRLTVV.

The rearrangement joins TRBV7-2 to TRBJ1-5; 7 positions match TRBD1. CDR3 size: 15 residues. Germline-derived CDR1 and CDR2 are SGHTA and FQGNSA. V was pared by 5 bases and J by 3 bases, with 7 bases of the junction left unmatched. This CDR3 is CASSPGQLNNQPQHF. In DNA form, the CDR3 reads TGTGCCAGCAGCCCGGGACAGCTTAACAATCAGCCCCAGCATTTT.

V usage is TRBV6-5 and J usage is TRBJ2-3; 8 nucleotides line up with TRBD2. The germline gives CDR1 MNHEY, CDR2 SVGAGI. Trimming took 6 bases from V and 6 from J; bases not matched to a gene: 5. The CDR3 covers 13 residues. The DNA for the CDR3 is TGTGCCAGCAGGTCAGCGGGGGCGGATACGCAGTATTTT. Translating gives CASRSAGADTQYF.

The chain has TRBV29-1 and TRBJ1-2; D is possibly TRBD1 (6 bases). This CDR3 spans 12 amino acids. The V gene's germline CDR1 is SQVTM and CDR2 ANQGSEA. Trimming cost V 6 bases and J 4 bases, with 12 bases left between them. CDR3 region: CSVLGGPYGYTF. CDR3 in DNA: TGCAGCGTCCTGGGGGGGCCCTATGGCTACACCTTC.

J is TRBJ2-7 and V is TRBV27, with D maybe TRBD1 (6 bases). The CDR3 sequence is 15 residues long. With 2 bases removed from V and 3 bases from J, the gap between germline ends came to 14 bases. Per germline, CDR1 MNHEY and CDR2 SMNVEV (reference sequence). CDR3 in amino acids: CASSLGGQSSYEQYF. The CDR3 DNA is TGTGCCAGCAGTTTAGGCGGACAGAGTAGCTACGAGCAGTACTTC.

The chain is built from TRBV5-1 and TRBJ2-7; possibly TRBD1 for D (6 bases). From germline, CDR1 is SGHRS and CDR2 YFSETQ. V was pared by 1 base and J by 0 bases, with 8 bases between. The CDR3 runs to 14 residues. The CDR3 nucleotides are TGCGCCAGCAGCTTGCGGGACACCTCCTACGAGCAGTACTTC. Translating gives CASSLRDTSYEQYF.

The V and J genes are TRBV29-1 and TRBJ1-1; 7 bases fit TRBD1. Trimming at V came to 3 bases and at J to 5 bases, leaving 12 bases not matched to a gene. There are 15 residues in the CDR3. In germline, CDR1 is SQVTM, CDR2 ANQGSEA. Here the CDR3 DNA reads TGCAGCGTTGATGGCTCAGGGGGTTGGAGAACTGAAGCTTTCTTT. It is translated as CSVDGSGGWRTEAFF. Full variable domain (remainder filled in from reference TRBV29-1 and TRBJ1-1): SAVISQKPSRDICQRGTSLTIQCQVDSQVTMMFWYRQQPGQSLTLIATANQGSEATYESGFVIDKFPISRPNLTFSTLTVSNMSPEDSSIYLCSVDGSGGWRTEAFFGQGTRLTVV.

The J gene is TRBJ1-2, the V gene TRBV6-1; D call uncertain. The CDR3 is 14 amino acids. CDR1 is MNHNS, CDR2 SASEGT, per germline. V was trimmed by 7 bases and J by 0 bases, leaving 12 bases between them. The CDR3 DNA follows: TGTGCCAGCACTCAACAGACGGCTAACTATGGCTACACCTTC. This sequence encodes CASTQQTANYGYTF.

CDR3 protein: CSVEQGNTDTQYF. CDR3 in DNA: TGCAGCGTTGAACAGGGGAACACAGATACGCAGTATTTT. The V gene is TRBV29-1, the J gene TRBJ2-3; D is perhaps TRBD1 (6 bases). Per the germline V gene, CDR1 is SQVTM and CDR2 is ANQGSEA. With 2 bases removed from V and 2 bases from J, the gap between germline ends came to 8 bases. This CDR3 has 13 residues.

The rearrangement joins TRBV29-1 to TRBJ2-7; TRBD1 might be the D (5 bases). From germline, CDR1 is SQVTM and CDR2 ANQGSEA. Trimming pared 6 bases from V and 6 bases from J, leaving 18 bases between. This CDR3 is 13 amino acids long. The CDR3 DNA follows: TGCAGCGTGGGGTGGAAGGGGCGAGCCGAGCAGTACTTC. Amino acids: CSVGWKGRAEQYF.

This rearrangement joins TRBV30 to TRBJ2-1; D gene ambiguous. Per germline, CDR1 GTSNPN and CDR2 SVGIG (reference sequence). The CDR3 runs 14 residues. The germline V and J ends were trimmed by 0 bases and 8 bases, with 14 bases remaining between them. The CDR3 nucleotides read TGTGCCTGGAGTGTGGCCGCCTCATTCTATGAGCAGTTCTTC. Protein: CAWSVAASFYEQFF.

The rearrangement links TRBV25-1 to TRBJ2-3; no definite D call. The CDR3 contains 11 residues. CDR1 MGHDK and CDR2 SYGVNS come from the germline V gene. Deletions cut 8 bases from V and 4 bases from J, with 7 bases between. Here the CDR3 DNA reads TGTGCCAGCCGAGCAGCAGATACGCAGTATTTT. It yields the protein CASRAADTQYF.

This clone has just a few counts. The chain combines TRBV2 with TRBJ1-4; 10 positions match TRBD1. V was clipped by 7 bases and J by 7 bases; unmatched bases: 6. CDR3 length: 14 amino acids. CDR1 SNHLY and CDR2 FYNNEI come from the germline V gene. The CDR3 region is CASTLDRGREKLFF. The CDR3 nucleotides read TGTGCCAGCACCCTAGACAGGGGGCGTGAAAAACTGTTTTTT.

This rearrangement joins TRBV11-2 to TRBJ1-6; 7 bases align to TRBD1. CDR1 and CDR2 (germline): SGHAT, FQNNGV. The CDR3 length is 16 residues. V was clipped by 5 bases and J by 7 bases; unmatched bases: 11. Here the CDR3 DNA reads TGTGCCAGCAGCCCGCCGGCAGGGGGACAGAATTCACCCCTCCACTTT. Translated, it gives CASSPPAGGQNSPLHF.

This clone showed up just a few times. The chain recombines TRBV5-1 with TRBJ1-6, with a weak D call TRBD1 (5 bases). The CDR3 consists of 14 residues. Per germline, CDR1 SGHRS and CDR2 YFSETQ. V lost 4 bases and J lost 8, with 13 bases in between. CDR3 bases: TGCGCCAGCAGCCCCCTAGGGGCGGATTCACCCCTCCACTTT. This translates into CASSPLGADSPLHF.

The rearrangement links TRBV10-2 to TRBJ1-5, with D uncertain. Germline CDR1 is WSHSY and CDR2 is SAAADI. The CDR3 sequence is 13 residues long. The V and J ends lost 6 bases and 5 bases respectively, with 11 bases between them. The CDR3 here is CASRYDKYQPQHF. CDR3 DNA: TGCGCCAGCAGATATGACAAGTATCAGCCCCAGCATTTT.

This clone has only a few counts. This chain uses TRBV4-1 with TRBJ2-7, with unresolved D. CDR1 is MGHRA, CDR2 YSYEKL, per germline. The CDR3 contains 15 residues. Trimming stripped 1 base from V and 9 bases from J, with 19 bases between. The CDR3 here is CASSQVLDPRQSQYF. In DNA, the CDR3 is TGCGCCAGCAGCCAAGTTTTGGACCCCCGGCAGTCGCAGTACTTC.

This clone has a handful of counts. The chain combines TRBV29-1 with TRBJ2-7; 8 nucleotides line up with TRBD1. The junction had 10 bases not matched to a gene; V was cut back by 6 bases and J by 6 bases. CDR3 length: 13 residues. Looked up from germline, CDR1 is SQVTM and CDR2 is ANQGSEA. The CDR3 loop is CSVRSRDRSEQYF. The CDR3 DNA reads TGCAGCGTAAGGTCCCGGGACAGGAGCGAGCAGTACTTC.

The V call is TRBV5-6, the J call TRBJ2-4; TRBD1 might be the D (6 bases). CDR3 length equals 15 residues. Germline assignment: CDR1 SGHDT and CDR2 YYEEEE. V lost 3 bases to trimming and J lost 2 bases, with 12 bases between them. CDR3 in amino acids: CASSSKGESKNIQYF. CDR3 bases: TGTGCCAGCAGCTCAAAGGGGGAGTCCAAAAACATTCAGTACTTC.

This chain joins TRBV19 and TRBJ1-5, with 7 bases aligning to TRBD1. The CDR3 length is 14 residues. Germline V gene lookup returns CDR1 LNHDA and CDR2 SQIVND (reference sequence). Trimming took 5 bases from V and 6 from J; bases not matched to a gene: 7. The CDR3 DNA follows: TGTGCCAGTAGTCCCCAGACAGGGTTTCAGCCCCAGCATTTT. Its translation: CASSPQTGFQPQHF. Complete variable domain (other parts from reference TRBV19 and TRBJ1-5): DGGITQSPKYLFRKEGQNVTLSCEQNLNHDAMYWYRQDPGQGLRLIYYSQIVNDFQKGDIAEGYSVSREKKESFPLTVTSAQKNPTAFYLCASSPQTGFQPQHFGDGTRLSIL.

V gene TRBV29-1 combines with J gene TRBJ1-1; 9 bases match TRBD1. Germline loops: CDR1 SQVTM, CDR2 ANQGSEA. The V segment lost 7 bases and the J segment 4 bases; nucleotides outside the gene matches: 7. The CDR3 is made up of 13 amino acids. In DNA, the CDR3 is TGCAGCGCTGGGGGGGACAGGGCCACTGAAGCTTTCTTT. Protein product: CSAGGDRATEAFF. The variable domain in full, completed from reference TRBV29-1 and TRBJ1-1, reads SAVISQKPSRDICQRGTSLTIQCQVDSQVTMMFWYRQQPGQSLTLIATANQGSEATYESGFVIDKFPISRPNLTFSTLTVSNMSPEDSSIYLCSAGGDRATEAFFGQGTRLTVV.

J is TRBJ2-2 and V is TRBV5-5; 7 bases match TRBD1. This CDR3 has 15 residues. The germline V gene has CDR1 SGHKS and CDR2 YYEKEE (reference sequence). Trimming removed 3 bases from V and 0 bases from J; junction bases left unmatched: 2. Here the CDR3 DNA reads TGTGCCAGCAGCTCGGGACAGCCGAACACCGGGGAGCTGTTTTTT. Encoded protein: CASSSGQPNTGELFF.

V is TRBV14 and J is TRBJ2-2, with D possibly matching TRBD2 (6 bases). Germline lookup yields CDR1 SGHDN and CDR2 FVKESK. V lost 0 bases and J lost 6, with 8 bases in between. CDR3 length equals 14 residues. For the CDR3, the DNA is TGTGCCAGCAGCCAAGAAGTAGCGGCCGGGGAGCTGTTTTTT. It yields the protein CASSQEVAAGELFF.